One and the same sample provided the 4 T cell receptor beta chains below, sequenced in a study of T cell repertoires in cytomegalovirus infection. In TCRdb, the reads were re-called with MiXCR into one record per CDR3 protein. The sample has about 200,000 distinct CDR3 sequences, roughly 9.8% seen once. Sequencing was done on a sample of PBMCs. Receptors originate from a human donor in good health (CMV status not recorded). Some clones in this sample may be carry-over from other donors' samples.

This clonotype was counted many times. This chain uses TRBV7-3 with TRBJ2-3, with 7 positions matching TRBD2. This CDR3 is built from 15 residues. Losses at the gene ends were 4 bases for V and 0 bases for J; bases not matched to a gene: 4. Germline values: CDR1 SGHTA, CDR2 FQGTGA. CDR3 DNA sequence: TGTGCCAGCAGCTCTAGCGGACCTAGCACAGATACGCAGTATTTT. It encodes CASSSSGPSTDTQYF.

This clonotype was detected only a few times. This chain links TRBV5-5 with TRBJ2-7; D might be TRBD2 (5 bases). The CDR3 loop spans 15 amino acids. The V end was cut by 1 base, the J end by 7 bases, with 18 bases between. Germline V lookup: CDR1 SGHKS, CDR2 YYEKEE (reference sequence). CDR3 coding DNA: TGTGCCAGCAGCTTGAACGGCTTTGGCGGGCGAGAGCAGTACTTC. Translating gives CASSLNGFGGREQYF.

This clonotype turned up a few times. The J gene is TRBJ2-7, the V gene TRBV9, with 9 bases identical to TRBD1. The CDR3 totals 13 residues. Trimming at V came to 5 bases and at J to 3 bases, leaving 3 bases not matched to a gene. Germline CDR1 and CDR2: SGDLS and YYNGEE. The CDR3 reads CASSGQGRYEQYF. In nucleotides, the CDR3 is TGTGCCAGCAGTGGACAGGGGCGCTACGAGCAGTACTTC.

This clonotype was detected many times. The rearrangement links TRBV10-1 to TRBJ2-1, with D maybe TRBD2 (5 bases). The CDR3 has 14 amino acids. V lost 0 bases, J lost 8 bases, and 11 bases lay in between. CDR1 is WNHNN, CDR2 SYGVQD, per germline (reference sequence). CDR3: CASSESEESHEQFF. CDR3 DNA sequence: TGCGCCAGCAGTGAGTCGGAGGAGAGCCATGAGCAGTTCTTC.